This T cell receptor (beta chain) comes out of a study of blood T cell repertoires in COVID-19. Overall study: Samples came from the United States, Italy and Spain, spanning acute and convalescent COVID-19.

Generated by immunoSEQ multiplex PCR, the TCRdb table keeps only in-frame clones and is missing some. This sample yields 370,000 or so clones, of which over 65% are seen a single time; more than 0.85% belongs to the top ten. CDR1 and CDR2 (germline): MNHNS, SASEGT. V lost 1 base, J lost 7 bases, and 14 bases lay in between. The CDR3 runs 15 residues. The TCR was taken from a human donor with acute or convalescent COVID-19. The donor label of this sample is uncertain. The specimen sequenced was peripheral blood. The chain couples TRBV6-1 to TRBJ1-5; D is undetermined. The CDR3 nucleotides read TGTGCCAGCAGTGAAGAGGTAACTCGAGGGCAGCCCCAGCATTTT. Its translation is CASSEEVTRGQPQHF.